The rows below give T cell receptor beta chains drawn from one sample of a study of response to subunit inactivated influenza vaccine. Via MiXCR, TCRdb re-called the RT-PCR reads, giving one row per CDR3 protein. The table shows 530,000 or so distinct CDR3 sequences, with approximately 10% occurring only once. The sample consisted of PBMCs from blood, taken on the day of vaccination. The receptors were gathered from a man in his fifties or sixties who received an inactivated influenza vaccine. The CDR3 runs from the conserved cysteine through the conserved F or W. Each record gives: CDR3 protein, CDR3 DNA, clone size, V gene, D gene, J gene. The D gene is left open where the match is weak. Some rows mark clone size as missing; the rest say once, few, many or name a class of expanded clone.

CDR3aa: CASSLRAGMGNQPQHF; CDR3nt: TGTGCCAGCAGTTTACGGGCAGGGATGGGCAATCAGCCCCAGCATTTT; abundance: .; v_gene: TRBV27; d_gene: .; j_gene: TRBJ1-5
CDR3aa: CSATQGANTEAFF; CDR3nt: TGCAGTGCTACACAGGGGGCTAACACTGAAGCTTTCTTT; abundance: many; v_gene: TRBV20-1; d_gene: TRBD1; j_gene: TRBJ1-1
CDR3aa: CASSQSEGAISNQPQHF; CDR3nt: TGTGCCAGCAGCCAATCAGAGGGGGCGATCAGCAATCAGCCCCAGCATTTT; abundance: .; v_gene: TRBV7-9; d_gene: TRBD1; j_gene: TRBJ1-5
CDR3aa: CASSLREAITGELFF; CDR3nt: TGTGCCAGCAGTTTAAGGGAAGCGATAACCGGGGAGCTGTTTTTT; abundance: few; v_gene: TRBV12-3/TRBV12-4; d_gene: .; j_gene: TRBJ2-2
CDR3aa: CASSFLGGQYF; CDR3nt: TGTGCCAGCAGTTTCCTGGGTGGCCAGTACTTC; abundance: .; v_gene: TRBV12-3/TRBV12-4; d_gene: .; j_gene: TRBJ2-5
CDR3aa: CSVSGGLTEAFF; CDR3nt: TGCAGCGTGTCCGGGGGGCTCACTGAAGCTTTCTTT; abundance: few; v_gene: TRBV29-1; d_gene: .; j_gene: TRBJ1-1
CDR3aa: CASSQDRTLNTEAFF; CDR3nt: TGCGCCAGCAGCCAAGATAGGACTTTGAACACTGAAGCTTTCTTT; abundance: few; v_gene: TRBV4-3; d_gene: .; j_gene: TRBJ1-1
CDR3aa: CASSLNERVEGTDTQYF; CDR3nt: TGTGCCAGCAGCTTAAACGAGAGGGTGGAGGGGACAGATACGCAGTATTTT; abundance: .; v_gene: TRBV7-2; d_gene: .; j_gene: TRBJ2-3
CDR3aa: CASSIPRGGSDTQYF; CDR3nt: TGTGCCAGCAGCATCCCCCGGGGGGGCTCAGATACGCAGTATTTT; abundance: few; v_gene: TRBV5-4; d_gene: TRBD2; j_gene: TRBJ2-3
CDR3aa: CASSTPLLSVNTEAFF; CDR3nt: TGTGCCAGCAGTACACCCCTCTTGTCGGTGAACACTGAAGCTTTCTTT; abundance: .; v_gene: TRBV6-2/TRBV6-3; d_gene: .; j_gene: TRBJ1-1
CDR3aa: CASSPTGSRDIWSGANVLTF; CDR3nt: TGTGCCAGCAGCCCGACCGGTAGCAGGGATATCTGGTCTGGGGCCAACGTCCTGACTTTC; abundance: few; v_gene: TRBV12-3/TRBV12-4; d_gene: .; j_gene: TRBJ2-6
CDR3aa: CSAPPGGTETQYF; CDR3nt: TGCAGTGCGCCCCCCGGGGGGACGGAGACCCAGTACTTC; abundance: many; v_gene: TRBV20-1; d_gene: TRBD2; j_gene: TRBJ2-5
CDR3aa: CASSLHRETDTQYF; CDR3nt: TGTGCCAGCAGCCTTCACAGGGAAACAGATACGCAGTATTTT; abundance: .; v_gene: TRBV12-3/TRBV12-4; d_gene: .; j_gene: TRBJ2-3
CDR3aa: CASRLQGGEQYF; CDR3nt: TGTGCCAGCCGATTACAGGGTGGCGAGCAGTACTTC; abundance: few; v_gene: TRBV12-3/TRBV12-4; d_gene: .; j_gene: TRBJ2-7
CDR3aa: CATSDSRQGANYGYTF; CDR3nt: TGTGCCACCAGTGATTCCAGACAGGGAGCTAACTATGGCTACACCTTC; abundance: many; v_gene: TRBV24-1; d_gene: TRBD1; j_gene: TRBJ1-2
CDR3aa: CATALAGGKNEQFF; CDR3nt: TGCGCCACCGCACTAGCGGGAGGGAAAAATGAGCAGTTCTTC; abundance: .; v_gene: TRBV5-1; d_gene: TRBD2; j_gene: TRBJ2-1
CDR3aa: CASSRGQGLNTEAFF; CDR3nt: TGTGCCAGCAGCCGAGGACAGGGTTTAAACACTGAAGCTTTCTTT; abundance: few; v_gene: TRBV4-2; d_gene: TRBD1; j_gene: TRBJ1-1
CDR3aa: CASSITASGRSTDTQYF; CDR3nt: TGTGCCAGTAGTATAACGGCTAGCGGGAGGAGCACAGATACGCAGTATTTT; abundance: .; v_gene: TRBV19; d_gene: TRBD2; j_gene: TRBJ2-3
CDR3aa: CASSSPTDNYGYTF; CDR3nt: TGTGCCAGCAGCTCCCCGACGGATAACTATGGCTACACCTTC; abundance: .; v_gene: TRBV7-8; d_gene: .; j_gene: TRBJ1-2
CDR3aa: CASSLLDSENQPQHF; CDR3nt: TGTGCCAGCAGTTTATTGGACAGCGAAAATCAGCCCCAGCATTTT; abundance: few; v_gene: TRBV28; d_gene: .; j_gene: TRBJ1-5
CDR3aa: CASGTGGPEAFF; CDR3nt: TGTGCCAGCGGAACAGGGGGACCTGAAGCTTTCTTT; abundance: few; v_gene: TRBV7-9; d_gene: TRBD1; j_gene: TRBJ1-1
CDR3aa: CATSREGTFNQPQHF; CDR3nt: TGTGCCACCAGCAGAGAAGGAACATTCAATCAGCCCCAGCATTTT; abundance: many; v_gene: TRBV15; d_gene: .; j_gene: TRBJ1-5
CDR3aa: CASIPVAGGETQYF; CDR3nt: TGTGCCAGCATCCCAGTAGCAGGGGGAGAGACCCAGTACTTC; abundance: few; v_gene: TRBV6-1; d_gene: TRBD1; j_gene: TRBJ2-5
CDR3aa: CASSKMDGSYEQYF; CDR3nt: TGTGCCAGTAGTAAAATGGACGGTTCCTACGAGCAGTACTTC; abundance: .; v_gene: TRBV19; d_gene: .; j_gene: TRBJ2-7
CDR3aa: CASSPLVGSYEQYF; CDR3nt: TGTGCCAGCAGCCCGTTGGTGGGGTCCTACGAGCAGTACTTC; abundance: .; v_gene: TRBV7-9; d_gene: .; j_gene: TRBJ2-7
CDR3aa: CSVDTGTGRGYTF; CDR3nt: TGCAGCGTTGACACAGGGACAGGACGGGGCTACACCTTC; abundance: .; v_gene: TRBV29-1; d_gene: TRBD1; j_gene: TRBJ1-2
CDR3aa: CSARDFARGRTDTQYF; CDR3nt: TGCAGTGCTAGAGATTTCGCGCGGGGCCGCACAGATACGCAGTATTTT; abundance: .; v_gene: TRBV20-1; d_gene: .; j_gene: TRBJ2-3
CDR3aa: CASSWAYNEQFF; CDR3nt: TGTGCCAGCAGTTGGGCCTACAATGAGCAGTTCTTC; abundance: many; v_gene: TRBV6-2/TRBV6-3; d_gene: .; j_gene: TRBJ2-1
CDR3aa: CASSLSGRGADTQYF; CDR3nt: TGTGCCAGCAGTCTCTCCGGGCGGGGAGCAGATACGCAGTATTTT; abundance: few; v_gene: TRBV4-2; d_gene: .; j_gene: TRBJ2-3
CDR3aa: CASSSHSGKEINEQFF; CDR3nt: TGTGCCAGCAGCTCTCATAGCGGGAAGGAGATAAATGAGCAGTTCTTC; abundance: .; v_gene: TRBV7-9; d_gene: TRBD2; j_gene: TRBJ2-1
CDR3aa: CASSEWASGYNEQSF; CDR3nt: TGTGCCAGCAGTGAATGGGCTAGCGGATACAATGAGCAGTCCTTC; abundance: few; v_gene: TRBV25-1; d_gene: TRBD2; j_gene: TRBJ2-1
CDR3aa: CASNQGTRKTQYF; CDR3nt: TGTGCCAGCAATCAGGGGACGAGAAAGACCCAGTACTTC; abundance: .; v_gene: TRBV28; d_gene: .; j_gene: TRBJ2-5
CDR3aa: CASSLPRGGGRANEQFF; CDR3nt: TGTGCCAGCAGTTTACCCCGGGGGGGCGGGAGGGCGAATGAGCAGTTCTTC; abundance: few; v_gene: TRBV28; d_gene: TRBD2; j_gene: TRBJ2-1
CDR3aa: CASRRPGGGEKLFF; CDR3nt: TGTGCCAGCAGGAGACCAGGGGGCGGTGAAAAACTGTTTTTT; abundance: few; v_gene: TRBV28; d_gene: TRBD1; j_gene: TRBJ1-4
CDR3aa: CASSNHGTPLGKEQFF; CDR3nt: TGTGCCAGCAGTAATCACGGGACGCCCTTGGGGAAAGAGCAGTTCTTC; abundance: many; v_gene: TRBV2; d_gene: .; j_gene: TRBJ2-1
CDR3aa: CASSQGQGDTQYF; CDR3nt: TGTGCCAGCAGCCAGGGACAGGGAGATACGCAGTATTTT; abundance: .; v_gene: TRBV7-7; d_gene: TRBD1; j_gene: TRBJ2-3
CDR3aa: CASSHGADRFSGNTIYF; CDR3nt: TGTGCCAGCAGCCACGGGGCGGACCGTTTCTCTGGAAACACCATATATTTT; abundance: .; v_gene: TRBV7-2; d_gene: .; j_gene: TRBJ1-3
CDR3aa: CATSRDPTGEETQYF; CDR3nt: TGTGCCACCAGCAGAGATCCGACAGGGGAAGAGACCCAGTACTTC; abundance: few; v_gene: TRBV15; d_gene: TRBD1; j_gene: TRBJ2-5
CDR3aa: CASRSVTGANVLTF; CDR3nt: TGCGCCAGCAGAAGTGTCACTGGGGCCAACGTCCTGACTTTC; abundance: few; v_gene: TRBV5-1; d_gene: .; j_gene: TRBJ2-6
CDR3aa: CASSLALTTGGNSPLHF; CDR3nt: TGTGCCAGCAGCTTAGCGCTTACTACAGGAGGAAATTCACCCCTCCACTTT; abundance: few; v_gene: TRBV7-2; d_gene: .; j_gene: TRBJ1-6
CDR3aa: CASSELSGGFGKNIQYF; CDR3nt: TGTGCCAGCAGTGAACTTAGCGGGGGCTTCGGCAAAAACATTCAGTACTTC; abundance: few; v_gene: TRBV2; d_gene: TRBD2; j_gene: TRBJ2-4
CDR3aa: CASSPTYSDRVRSGANVLTF; CDR3nt: TGTGCCAGCAGCCCCACCTATTCAGACAGAGTCCGCTCTGGGGCCAACGTCCTGACTTTC; abundance: few; v_gene: TRBV11-2; d_gene: .; j_gene: TRBJ2-6
CDR3aa: CATGSRSFNQPQHF; CDR3nt: TGTGCCACCGGCTCCAGGTCCTTCAATCAGCCCCAGCATTTT; abundance: .; v_gene: TRBV6-2/TRBV6-3; d_gene: .; j_gene: TRBJ1-5
CDR3aa: CASSSREEEQGRGVRANVLTF; CDR3nt: TGTGCCAGCAGCTCCAGAGAAGAGGAACAGGGAAGGGGAGTCAGGGCCAACGTCCTGACTTTC; abundance: once; v_gene: TRBV11-2; d_gene: .; j_gene: TRBJ2-6
CDR3aa: CSAIPEDGYEQYF; CDR3nt: TGCAGTGCCATCCCCGAGGATGGCTACGAGCAGTACTTC; abundance: few; v_gene: TRBV20-1; d_gene: .; j_gene: TRBJ2-7
CDR3aa: CASSLSGTGTTGELFF; CDR3nt: TGCGCCAGCAGCTTATCCGGGACAGGGACCACCGGGGAGCTGTTTTTT; abundance: few; v_gene: TRBV5-1; d_gene: TRBD1; j_gene: TRBJ2-2
CDR3aa: CASSFGHVGNEKLFF; CDR3nt: TGTGCCAGCAGTTTCGGGCACGTTGGTAATGAAAAACTGTTTTTT; abundance: .; v_gene: TRBV12-3/TRBV12-4; d_gene: .; j_gene: TRBJ1-4
CDR3aa: CASSPMALMNTEAFF; CDR3nt: TGTGCCAGCAGTCCCATGGCCCTCATGAACACTGAAGCTTTCTTT; abundance: many; v_gene: TRBV12-3/TRBV12-4; d_gene: .; j_gene: TRBJ1-1
CDR3aa: CASSISEDIAYEQYF; CDR3nt: TGCGCCAGCAGCATCAGCGAGGACATTGCCTACGAGCAGTACTTC; abundance: .; v_gene: TRBV4-1; d_gene: .; j_gene: TRBJ2-7
CDR3aa: CASSLAWDSSYEQYF; CDR3nt: TGTGCCAGCTCGCTCGCCTGGGACAGCTCCTACGAGCAGTACTTC; abundance: .; v_gene: TRBV12-3/TRBV12-4; d_gene: TRBD1; j_gene: TRBJ2-7
CDR3aa: CASRIPSRETQYF; CDR3nt: TGTGCCAGCAGGATACCTAGCCGGGAGACCCAGTACTTC; abundance: few; v_gene: TRBV6-2/TRBV6-3; d_gene: .; j_gene: TRBJ2-5
CDR3aa: CASSSRDRGPSSNQPQHF; CDR3nt: TGTGCCAGCAGTTCCAGAGACAGGGGGCCTTCAAGCAATCAGCCCCAGCATTTT; abundance: many; v_gene: TRBV12-3/TRBV12-4; d_gene: TRBD1; j_gene: TRBJ1-5
CDR3aa: CSVLELLGDTATFF; CDR3nt: TGCAGCGTACTCGAACTCTTGGGGGATACAGCGACGTTCTTC; abundance: .; v_gene: TRBV29-1; d_gene: .; j_gene: TRBJ2-1
CDR3aa: CASSWSAHQETQYF; CDR3nt: TGTGCCAGCAGTTGGTCAGCACACCAAGAGACCCAGTACTTC; abundance: many; v_gene: TRBV12-3/TRBV12-4; d_gene: .; j_gene: TRBJ2-5